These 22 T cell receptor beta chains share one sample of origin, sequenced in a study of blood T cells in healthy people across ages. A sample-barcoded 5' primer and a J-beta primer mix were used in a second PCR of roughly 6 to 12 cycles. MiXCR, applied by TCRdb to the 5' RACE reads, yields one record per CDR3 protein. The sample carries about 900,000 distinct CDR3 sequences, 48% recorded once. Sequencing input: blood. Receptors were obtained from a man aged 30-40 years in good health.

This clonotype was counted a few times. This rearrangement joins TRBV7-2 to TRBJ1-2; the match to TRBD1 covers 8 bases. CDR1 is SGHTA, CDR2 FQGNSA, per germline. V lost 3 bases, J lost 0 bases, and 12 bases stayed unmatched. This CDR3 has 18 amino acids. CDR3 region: CASSLDRPNRGTNYGYTF. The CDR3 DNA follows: TGTGCCAGCAGCTTGGACCGACCTAACAGGGGGACTAACTATGGCTACACCTTC.

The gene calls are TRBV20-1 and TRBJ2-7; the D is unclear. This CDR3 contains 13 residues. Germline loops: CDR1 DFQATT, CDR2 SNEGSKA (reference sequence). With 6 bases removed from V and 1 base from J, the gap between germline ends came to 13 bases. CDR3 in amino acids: CSAHRTESYEQYF. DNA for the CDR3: TGCAGTGCACATAGAACAGAGTCCTACGAGCAGTACTTC.

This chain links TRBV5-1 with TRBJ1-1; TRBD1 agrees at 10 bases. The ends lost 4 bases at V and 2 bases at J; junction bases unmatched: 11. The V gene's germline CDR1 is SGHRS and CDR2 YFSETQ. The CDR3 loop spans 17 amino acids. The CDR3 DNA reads TGCGCCAGCAGCGACGCTGACAGGGGGCTCGGTAACACTGAAGCTTTCTTT. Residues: CASSDADRGLGNTEAFF.

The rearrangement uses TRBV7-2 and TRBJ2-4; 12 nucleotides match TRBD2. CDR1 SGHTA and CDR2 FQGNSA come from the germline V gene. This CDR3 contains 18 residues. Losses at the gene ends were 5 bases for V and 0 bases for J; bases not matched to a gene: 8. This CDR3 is CASSQGRTSGVAKNIQYF. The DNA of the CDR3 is TGTGCCAGCAGCCAAGGAAGGACTAGCGGGGTAGCCAAAAACATTCAGTACTTC. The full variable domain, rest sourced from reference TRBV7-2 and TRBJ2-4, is GAGVSQSPSNKVTEKGKDVELRCDPISGHTALYWYRQSLGQGLEFLIYFQGNSAPDKSGLPSDRFSAERTGGSVSTLTIQRTQQEDSAVYLCASSQGRTSGVAKNIQYFGAGTRLSVL.

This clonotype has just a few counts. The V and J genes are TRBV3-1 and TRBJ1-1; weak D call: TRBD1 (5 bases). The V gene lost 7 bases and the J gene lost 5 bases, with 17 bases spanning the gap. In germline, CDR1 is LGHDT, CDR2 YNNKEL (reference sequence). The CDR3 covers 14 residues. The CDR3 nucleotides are TGTGCCAGCACCCACGACGGGGCTGGTACTGAAGCTTTCTTT. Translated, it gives CASTHDGAGTEAFF.

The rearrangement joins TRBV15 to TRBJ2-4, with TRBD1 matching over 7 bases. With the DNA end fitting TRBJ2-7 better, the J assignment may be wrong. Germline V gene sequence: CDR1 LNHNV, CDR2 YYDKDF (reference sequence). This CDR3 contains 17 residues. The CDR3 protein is CATSRWKGASVSYEQYF. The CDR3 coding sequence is TGTGCCACCAGCAGATGGAAGGGGGCAAGTGTTTCCTACGAGCAGTACTTC.

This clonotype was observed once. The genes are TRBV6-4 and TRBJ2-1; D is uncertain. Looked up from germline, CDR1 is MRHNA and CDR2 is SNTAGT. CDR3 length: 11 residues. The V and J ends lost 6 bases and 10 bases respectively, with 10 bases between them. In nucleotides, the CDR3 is TGTGCCAGCAGCCCCCCTAGGGAGCAGTTCTTC. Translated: CASSPPREQFF.

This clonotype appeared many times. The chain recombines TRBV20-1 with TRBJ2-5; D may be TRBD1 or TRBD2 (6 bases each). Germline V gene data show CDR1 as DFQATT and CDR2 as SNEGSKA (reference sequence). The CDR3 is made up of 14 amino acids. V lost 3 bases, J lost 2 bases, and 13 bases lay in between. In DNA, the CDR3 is TGCAGTGCTAGTAGAGGGGGGAGACAAGAGACCCAGTACTTC. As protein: CSASRGGRQETQYF.

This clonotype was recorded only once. The CDR3 DNA sequence: TGTGCCAGCAGTCACGCCCTTACTAGTCAAGAGACCCAGTACTTC. Translated: CASSHALTSQETQYF. This chain connects TRBV12-3 or TRBV12-4 to TRBJ2-5; TRBD2 is a possible D gene (5 bases). The CDR3 is made up of 15 amino acids. V was clipped by 5 bases and J by 2 bases, with 15 bases between them.

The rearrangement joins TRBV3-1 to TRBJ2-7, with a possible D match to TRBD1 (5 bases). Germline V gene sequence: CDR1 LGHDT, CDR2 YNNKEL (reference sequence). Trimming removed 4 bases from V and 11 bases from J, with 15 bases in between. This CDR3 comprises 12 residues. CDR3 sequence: CASSLGLADKYF. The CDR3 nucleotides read TGTGCCAGCAGCCTCGGGCTTGCGGACAAGTACTTC.

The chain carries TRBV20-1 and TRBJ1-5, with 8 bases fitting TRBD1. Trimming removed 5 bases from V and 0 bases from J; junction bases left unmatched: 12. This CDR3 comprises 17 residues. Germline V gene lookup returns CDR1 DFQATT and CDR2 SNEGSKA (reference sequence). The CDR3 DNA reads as TGCAGTGCTGCGGCCGGCGACAGGGGCCTTAGCAATCAGCCCCAGCATTTT. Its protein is CSAAAGDRGLSNQPQHF.

CDR3 bases: TGTGCCTGGAGTTATGGGGGCGTAACAGATACGCAGTATTTT. Protein sequence: CAWSYGGVTDTQYF. The V and J genes are TRBV30 and TRBJ2-3; D is perhaps TRBD1 (6 bases). The V end lost 2 bases, the J end lost 3 bases, and 12 bases lay between the germline ends. Germline V CDR1 and CDR2: GTSNPN, SVGIG (reference sequence). This CDR3 has 14 amino acids.

This CDR3 is CASSPGTVVPEEQYF. DNA for the CDR3: TGTGCCAGCAGTCCCGGGACAGTGGTCCCAGAAGAGCAGTACTTC. The chain uses TRBV6-2 or TRBV6-3 and TRBJ2-7; 7 nucleotides agree with TRBD1. V lost 5 bases to trimming and J lost 7 bases; unmatched junction nucleotides: 14. The length of the CDR3 is 15 residues. In germline, CDR1 is MNHEY, CDR2 SVGEGT.

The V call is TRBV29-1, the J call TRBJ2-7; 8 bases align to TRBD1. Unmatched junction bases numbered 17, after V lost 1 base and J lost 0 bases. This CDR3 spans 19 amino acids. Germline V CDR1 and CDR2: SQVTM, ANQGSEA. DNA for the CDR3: TGCAGCGTTGAAGTCCAAGCGGACAGGGACCTTACCCCCTCCTACGAGCAGTACTTC. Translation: CSVEVQADRDLTPSYEQYF.

The CDR3 reads CASSQARGPDEQFF. The CDR3 nucleotides are TGCGCCAGCAGCCAAGCCAGGGGCCCGGATGAGCAGTTCTTC. The chain uses TRBV4-3 and TRBJ2-1; D is possibly TRBD1 (6 bases). Trimming left V 1 base short and J 8 bases short, with 12 bases between. CDR1 and CDR2 (germline): LGHNA, YSLEER. The CDR3 is made up of 14 amino acids.

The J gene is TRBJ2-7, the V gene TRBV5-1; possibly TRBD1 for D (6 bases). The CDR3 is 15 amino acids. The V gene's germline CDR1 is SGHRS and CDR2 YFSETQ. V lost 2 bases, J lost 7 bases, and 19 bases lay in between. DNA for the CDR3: TGCGCCAGCAGCTTACCGGGGCAGGGGATTAGTGAGCAGTACTTC. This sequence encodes CASSLPGQGISEQYF.

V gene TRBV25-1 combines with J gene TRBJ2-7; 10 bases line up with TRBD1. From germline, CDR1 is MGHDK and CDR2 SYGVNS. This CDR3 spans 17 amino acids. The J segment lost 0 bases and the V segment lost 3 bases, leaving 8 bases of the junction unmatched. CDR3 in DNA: TGTGCCAGCAGTGAGTTACCGGGACAGGGGAGCTCCTACGAGCAGTACTTC. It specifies CASSELPGQGSSYEQYF.

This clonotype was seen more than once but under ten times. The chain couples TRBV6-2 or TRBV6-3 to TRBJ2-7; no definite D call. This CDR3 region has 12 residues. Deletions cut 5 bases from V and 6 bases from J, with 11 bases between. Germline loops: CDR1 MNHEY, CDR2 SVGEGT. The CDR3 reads CASSDGRVEQYF. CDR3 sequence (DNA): TGTGCCAGCAGTGATGGTCGGGTCGAGCAGTACTTC.

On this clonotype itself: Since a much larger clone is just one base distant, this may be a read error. The CDR3 protein is CSVEKGIVQETQFF. For the CDR3, the DNA is TGCAGCGTCGAGAAAGGGATAGTTCAGGAGACCCAGTTCTTC. V gene TRBV29-1 combines with J gene TRBJ2-1; D is unclear. The V end was cut by 6 bases, the J end by 13 bases, with 25 bases between. The CDR3 consists of 14 residues. Germline assignment: CDR1 SQVTM and CDR2 ANQGSEA.

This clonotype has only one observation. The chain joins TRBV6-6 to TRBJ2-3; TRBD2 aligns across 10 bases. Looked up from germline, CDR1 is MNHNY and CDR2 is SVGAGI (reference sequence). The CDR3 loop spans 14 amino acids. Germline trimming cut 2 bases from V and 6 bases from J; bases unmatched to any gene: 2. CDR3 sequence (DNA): TGTGCCAGCAGTTACGTAGCGGGGGGCGATACGCAGTATTTT. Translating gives CASSYVAGGDTQYF.

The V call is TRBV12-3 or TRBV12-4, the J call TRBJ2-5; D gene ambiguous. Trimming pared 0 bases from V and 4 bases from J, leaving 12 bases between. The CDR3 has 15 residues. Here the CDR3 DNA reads TGTGCCAGCAGTTTAGCGGAGAAGAGGTCAGAGACCCAGTACTTC. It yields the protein CASSLAEKRSETQYF.

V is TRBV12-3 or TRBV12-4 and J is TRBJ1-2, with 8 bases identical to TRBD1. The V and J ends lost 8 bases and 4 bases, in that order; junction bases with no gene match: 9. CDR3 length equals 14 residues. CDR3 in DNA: TGTGCCAGCCTGCAGGGGGCGTCTAGCTATGGCTACACCTTC. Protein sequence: CASLQGASSYGYTF.